Listed here are 19 T cell receptor beta chains from one sample, sequenced in a study of T cells in women clearing cervical HPV infection (dated by TCRdb to 2017 to 2018). Libraries came from the immunoSEQ multiplex PCR assay. TCRdb holds this immuneACCESS table with in-frame rearrangements only. Some clones are missing; in checked studies, unresolved V genes explain under half, and the rest has no known cause. The sample has about 23,000 clones on record. The ten largest make up approximately 25% of the sample. The sequenced sample was blood buffy coat. The receptors shown here come from a woman aged 18-69 years with a cervical HPV16 infection that either progressed to CIN3+ or cleared (not recorded which).

Comments on this clone: Read coverage stops 3 residues before the CDR3 terminus; the germline J gene supplies the remainder. The gene calls are TRBV29-1 and TRBJ2-1; 11 bases are a match to TRBD2. The CDR3 length is 15 residues. Losses at the gene ends were 4 bases for V and 5 bases for J; bases not matched to a gene: 7. The germline CDR1 and CDR2 sequences are SQVTM and ANQGSEA. CDR3 bases read: TGCAGCGTTGCGGCTAGCGGGAGGCGTCACAATGAG. This codes for CSVAASGRRHNE. The whole CDR3 is CSVAASGRRHNEQFF.

As concerns this clone: The read stops 3 residues short of the end of the CDR3; the missing end is completed from the germline J gene. The genes are TRBV7-8 and TRBJ1-2; 11 nucleotides match TRBD1. The CDR3 sequence is 14 residues long. The germline V gene has CDR1 SGHVS and CDR2 FQNEAQ. Incomplete CDR3 DNA: TGTGCCAGCAGCTTAGGGACAGGGGGCGAGGGC. Protein: CASSLGTGGEG. The full-length CDR3 reads as CASSLGTGGEGYTF. The full variable domain, in which reference TRBV7-8 and TRBJ1-2 provide the parts outside the CDR3, is GAGVSQSPRYKVAKRGQDVALRCDPISGHVSLFWYQQALGQGPEFLTYFQNEAQLDKSGLPSDRFFAERPEGSVSTLKIQRTQQEDSAVYLCASSLGTGGEGYTFGSGTRLTVV.

Concerning this clone: The CDR3 end lies 3 residues beyond the end of the read and is filled in from the germline J gene. This sequence joins TRBV13 and TRBJ1-3; 9 positions match TRBD1. Germline trimming cut 4 bases from V and 8 bases from J; bases unmatched to any gene: 12. The CDR3 consists of 16 residues. Germline V gene lookup returns CDR1 PRHDT and CDR2 FYEKMQ (reference sequence). CDR3 bases read: TGTGCCAGCAGCTCCCGAGAGGGACAGGGTGAATACACC. It yields the protein CASSSREGQGEYT. The whole CDR3 sequence is CASSSREGQGEYTIYF.

Comment on this clone: The CDR3 end is not reached by the read, which stops 3 residues before it; the germline J gene fills it in. The gene calls are TRBV11-2 and TRBJ2-3, with 10 bases that match TRBD1. V shed 6 bases and J 4 bases; nucleotides not matched to a gene: 7. CDR3 length: 15 amino acids. Germline V CDR1 and CDR2: SGHAT, FQNNGV. The CDR3 bases that were read are TGTGCCAGCAGTTCCCGGGACAGGGGAGCAGATACG. Its translation is CASSSRDRGADT. The full-length CDR3 reads as CASSSRDRGADTQYF.

Note on this clone: The CDR3 extends 3 residues past the end of the read, so its final part is completed from the germline J gene. The chain recombines TRBV7-9 with TRBJ2-1; D remains unclear. With 3 bases removed from V and 0 bases from J, the gap between germline ends came to 9 bases. CDR1 and CDR2 from the germline V gene are SEHNR and FQNEAQ (reference sequence). The CDR3 totals 15 residues. The CDR3 spells CASSLAESSYNEQFF. The sequenced CDR3 bases are TGTGCCAGCAGCTTGGCTGAGAGCTCCTACAATGAG.

Of note for this clone: The read ends 3 residues before the CDR3 terminus; that terminus is restored from the germline J gene. This chain uses TRBV11-3 with TRBJ1-1, with D tentatively TRBD1 (5 bases). Germline loops: CDR1 SGHNT, CDR2 YENEEA. The CDR3 is made up of 14 amino acids. Partial CDR3 DNA: TGTGCCAGCAGCTTAGACCGGACGCGGGGGGAA. Amino acid sequence: CASSLDRTRGE. The whole CDR3 sequence is CASSLDRTRGEAFF.

As for this clone: The read halts 3 residues ahead of the CDR3 end, with the missing end drawn from the germline J gene. V gene TRBV19 combines with J gene TRBJ2-2; a possible D gene is TRBD2 (6 bases). V gave up 7 bases and J gave up 4 bases, with 13 bases separating them. The V gene's germline CDR1 is LNHDA and CDR2 SQIVND (reference sequence). This CDR3 is 14 amino acids long. The part of the CDR3 DNA that was read is TGTGCCAGTAAGGTGATAGCGGTCACCGGGGAG. Protein product: CASKVIAVTGE. The CDR3, in full, reads CASKVIAVTGELFF. The full variable domain, with the rest looked up from reference TRBV19 and TRBJ2-2, is DGGITQSPKYLFRKEGQNVTLSCEQNLNHDAMYWYRQDPGQGLRLIYYSQIVNDFQKGDIAEGYSVSREKKESFPLTVTSAQKNPTAFYLCASKVIAVTGELFFGEGSRLTVL.

A remark on this clone: The read ends 3 residues early relative to the CDR3; the germline J gene fills the gap. The chain employs TRBV29-1 and TRBJ2-1, with D uncertain. From germline, CDR1 is SQVTM and CDR2 ANQGSEA. This CDR3 has 11 residues. V was shortened by 2 bases and J by 8 bases, with 7 bases between the two germline ends. The CDR3 bases that were read are TGCAGCGTTGAAAAAGGGTATGAG. Its translation: CSVEKGYE. The full CDR3 is CSVEKGYEQFF.

About this clone: At one end the junction does not follow the germline gene, possibly because of a read error. With the read ending 3 residues before the CDR3 end, the germline J gene is used to fill in that end. The same CDR3 also results from other DNA sequences found in this sample. The chain joins TRBV30 to TRBJ1-3, with a tentative D call TRBD1 (5 bases). The CDR3 runs 13 residues. Germline CDR1 GTSNPN, CDR2 SVGIG (reference sequence). The CDR3 bases that were read are TGTGCCTGGAGTGGGGGCACCGGAAACACA. Protein sequence: CAWSGGTGNT. The full CDR3 sequence reads CAWSGGTGNTIYF.

CDR3: CASSLVRGANTEAFF. The CDR3 bases that were read are TGTGCCAGCAGCTTAGTTCGGGGGGCGAACACTGAA. The chain recombines TRBV7-9 with TRBJ1-1; possibly TRBD1 for D (6 bases). Read coverage stops 3 residues before the CDR3 terminus; the germline J gene supplies the remainder. Trimming cost V 1 base and J 1 base, with 10 bases left between them. Germline loops: CDR1 SEHNR, CDR2 FQNEAQ (reference sequence). This CDR3 has 15 amino acids.

Notes on this clone: Coverage ceases 3 residues before the CDR3 finishes, and the germline J gene fills in the end. The chain links TRBV2 to TRBJ2-3, with D tentatively TRBD1 (5 bases). V lost 5 bases to trimming and J lost 2 bases, with 20 bases between them. The germline CDR1 and CDR2 sequences are SNHLY and FYNNEI. This CDR3 is 17 amino acids long. This CDR3 reads CASSKIRLGVHTDTQYF. CDR3 bases read: TGTGCCAGCAGTAAAATAAGGTTAGGGGTCCACACAGATACG.

On this clone itself: The CDR3 end lies 3 residues beyond the end of the read and is filled in from the germline J gene. The V call is TRBV14, the J call TRBJ2-3, with 13 positions matching TRBD2. V was clipped by 4 bases and J by 4 bases; unmatched bases: 8. The V gene's germline CDR1 is SGHDN and CDR2 FVKESK. This CDR3 comprises 17 residues. The CDR3 bases that were read are TGTGCCAGCAGCCGCATGATCGGGACTAGCGGGGCAGATACG. As protein: CASSRMIGTSGADT. In full, the CDR3 reads CASSRMIGTSGADTQYF.

Concerning this clone itself: The sequence runs out 3 residues before the end of the CDR3; the remainder is reconstructed from the germline J gene. The V and J genes are TRBV7-2 and TRBJ1-2, with D maybe TRBD1 (5 bases). The CDR3 has 14 residues. Germline lookup yields CDR1 SGHTA and CDR2 FQGNSA. CDR3 amino acids: CASSLFQGPYDYTF. The sequenced CDR3 bases are TGTGCCAGCAGCTTATTTCAGGGCCCTTACGAC.

Points on this clone: The read ends 3 residues before the CDR3 terminus; that terminus is restored from the germline J gene. The gene calls are TRBV27 and TRBJ2-5, with 12 bases aligning to TRBD1. Germline V gene sequence: CDR1 MNHEY, CDR2 SMNVEV (reference sequence). The ends lost 2 bases at V and 5 bases at J; junction bases unmatched: 6. The CDR3 is made up of 16 amino acids. The chain's CDR3 is CASSLRDRGRMETQYF. Partial CDR3 DNA: TGTGCCAGCAGTTTAAGGGACAGGGGGCGCATGGAGACC.

Concerning this clone itself: The read ends 3 residues before the CDR3 terminus; that terminus is restored from the germline J gene. The genes are TRBV30 and TRBJ1-3; 8 positions agree with TRBD1. CDR1 is GTSNPN, CDR2 SVGIG, per germline (reference sequence). The CDR3 sequence is 19 residues long. V was clipped by 2 bases and J by 0 bases; unmatched bases: 15. The part of the CDR3 DNA that was read is TGTGCCTGGAGTTCGGAATACCGGGACAGGAGATACTCTGGAAACACC. Its translation: CAWSSEYRDRRYSGNT. The full CDR3 is CAWSSEYRDRRYSGNTIYF.

Remarks on this clone: The CDR3 end falls 3 residues outside the read, so it is completed with the germline J gene. The J gene is TRBJ1-2, the V gene TRBV29-1; TRBD1 matches 7 bases. CDR3 length: 13 amino acids. CDR1 SQVTM and CDR2 ANQGSEA come from the germline V gene. CDR3 region: CSVTAGTVVGYTF. The covered CDR3 bases are TGCAGCGTTACCGCCGGGACAGTGGTCGGC. Complete variable domain (other parts from reference TRBV29-1 and TRBJ1-2): SAVISQKPSRDICQRGTSLTIQCQVDSQVTMMFWYRQQPGQSLTLIATANQGSEATYESGFVIDKFPISRPNLTFSTLTVSNMSPEDSSIYLCSVTAGTVVGYTFGSGTRLTVV.

A note on this clone: The read finishes 3 residues shy of the CDR3 end, and the germline J gene is used to complete it. The gene calls are TRBV19 and TRBJ2-2; D might be TRBD1 (7 bases). The CDR3 consists of 15 residues. V lost 10 bases, J lost 3 bases, and 18 bases lay in between. In germline, CDR1 is LNHDA, CDR2 SQIVND (reference sequence). The CDR3 reads CATRGAGPYTGELFF. The DNA read from the CDR3 is TGTGCCACCAGGGGGGCAGGACCATACACCGGGGAG.

As to this clone: Sequencing ends 3 residues short of the CDR3 end; the germline J gene provides the rest. The chain uses TRBV7-6 and TRBJ1-1, with a tentative D call TRBD1 (6 bases). CDR1 is SGHVS and CDR2 is FNYEAQ in the germline V gene. This CDR3 spans 17 amino acids. The V end lost 1 base, the J end lost 1 base, and 16 bases lay between the germline ends. Partial CDR3 DNA: TGTGCCAGCAGCTTAGGCTCAGGGGTTCGTGCGAACACTGAA. This translates into CASSLGSGVRANTE. Given in full, the CDR3 is CASSLGSGVRANTEAFF.

To note about this clone: Coverage ceases 3 residues before the CDR3 finishes, and the germline J gene fills in the end. The chain joins TRBV4-2 to TRBJ1-1; 7 positions match TRBD1. This CDR3 is built from 14 residues. CDR1 is LGHNA and CDR2 is YNFKEQ in the germline V gene. CDR3 region: CASSQAGFTGVAFF. The DNA read from the CDR3 is TGTGCCAGCAGCCAAGCGGGGTTTACAGGGGTA.